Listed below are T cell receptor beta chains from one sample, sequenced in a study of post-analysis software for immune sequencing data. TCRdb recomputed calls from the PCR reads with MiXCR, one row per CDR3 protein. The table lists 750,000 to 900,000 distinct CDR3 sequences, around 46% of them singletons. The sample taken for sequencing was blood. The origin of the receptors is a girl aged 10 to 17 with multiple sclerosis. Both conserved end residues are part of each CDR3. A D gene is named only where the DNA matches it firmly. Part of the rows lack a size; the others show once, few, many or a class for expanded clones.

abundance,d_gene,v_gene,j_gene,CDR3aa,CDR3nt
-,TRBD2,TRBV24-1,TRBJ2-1,CATSDFSGGWDEQFF,TGTGCCACCAGTGATTTCAGCGGGGGGTGGGATGAGCAGTTCTTC
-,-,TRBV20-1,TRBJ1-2,CSARDGGRTYGYTF,TGCAGTGCTAGAGATGGGGGTCGCACCTATGGCTACACCTTC
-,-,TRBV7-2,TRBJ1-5,CASTVADQPQHF,TGTGCCAGCACCGTGGCTGATCAGCCCCAGCATTTT
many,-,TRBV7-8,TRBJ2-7,CASSFRGSYEQYF,TGTGCCAGCAGCTTTCGGGGTTCCTACGAGCAGTACTTC
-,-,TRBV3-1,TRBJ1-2,CASSQEAYGYTF,TGTGCCAGCAGCCAAGAAGCCTATGGCTACACCTTC
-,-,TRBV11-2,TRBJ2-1,CASSLGSGGGYNEQFF,TGTGCCAGCAGCTTAGGGTCCGGTGGGGGTTACAATGAGCAGTTCTTC
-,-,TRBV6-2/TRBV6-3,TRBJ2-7,CASSADGHLREQYF,TGTGCCAGCAGTGCGGATGGACACCTTCGCGAGCAGTACTTC
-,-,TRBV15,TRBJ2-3,CATSRDLQWSAYTDTQYF,TGTGCCACCAGCAGAGATCTCCAATGGAGCGCATACACAGATACGCAGTATTTT
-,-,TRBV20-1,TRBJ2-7,CSASGGGTEQYF,TGCAGTGCTAGTGGTGGGGGAACCGAGCAGTACTTC
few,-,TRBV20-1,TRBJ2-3,CSARITGSTDTQYF,TGCAGTGCTAGAATAACAGGCAGCACAGATACGCAGTATTTT
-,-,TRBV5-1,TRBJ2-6,CASSLTAFSGANVLTF,TGCGCCAGCAGCTTGACAGCCTTCTCTGGGGCCAACGTCCTGACTTTC
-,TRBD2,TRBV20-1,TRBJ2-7,CSASRGGTSGRSYEQYF,TGCAGTGCTAGTCGGGGAGGGACTAGCGGGAGATCCTACGAGCAGTACTTC
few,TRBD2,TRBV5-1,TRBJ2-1,CASSTGLAGPYNEQFF,TGCGCCAGCAGTACGGGACTAGCGGGCCCCTACAATGAGCAGTTCTTC
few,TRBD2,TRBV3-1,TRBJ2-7,CASSQEASGPLSYEQYF,TGTGCCAGCAGCCAAGAGGCTAGCGGGCCACTCTCCTACGAGCAGTACTTC
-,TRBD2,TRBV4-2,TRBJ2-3,CASRSSGREADTQYF,TGTGCCAGCAGAAGCAGCGGGAGAGAGGCAGATACGCAGTATTTT
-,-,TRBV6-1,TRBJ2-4,CASSLNYAKNIQYF,TGTGCCAGCAGTCTGAACTATGCCAAAAACATTCAGTACTTC
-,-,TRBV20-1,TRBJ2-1,CSASDGVGTHEQFF,TGCAGTGCTAGTGATGGGGTCGGTACCCATGAGCAGTTCTTC
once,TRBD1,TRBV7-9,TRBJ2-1,CATDRDSLGNEQFF,TGTGCCACCGACCGGGACAGTCTTGGCAATGAGCAGTTCTTC